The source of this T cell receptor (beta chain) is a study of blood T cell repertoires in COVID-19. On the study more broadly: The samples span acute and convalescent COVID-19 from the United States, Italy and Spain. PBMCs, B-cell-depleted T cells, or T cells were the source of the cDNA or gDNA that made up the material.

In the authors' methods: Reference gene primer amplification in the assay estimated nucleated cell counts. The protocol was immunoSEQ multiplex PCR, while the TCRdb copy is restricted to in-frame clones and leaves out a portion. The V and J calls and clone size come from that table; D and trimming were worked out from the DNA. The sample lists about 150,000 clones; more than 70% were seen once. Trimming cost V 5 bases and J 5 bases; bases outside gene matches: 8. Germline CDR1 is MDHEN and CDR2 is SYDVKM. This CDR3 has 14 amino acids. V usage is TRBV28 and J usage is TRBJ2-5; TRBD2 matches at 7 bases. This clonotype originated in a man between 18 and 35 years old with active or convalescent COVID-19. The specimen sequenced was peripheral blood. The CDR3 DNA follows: TGTGCCAGCAGTCCGGCGGGAGCCGGGGAGACCCAGTACTTC. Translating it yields CASSPAGAGETQYF.